These 30 T cell receptor beta chains were all obtained from the same sample, sequenced in a study of beta chain features in type 1 diabetes (dated by TCRdb to the late 2010s). Their antigen targets remain unknown. The research as a whole found: In all four CD4+ subsets, TCRB CDR3 length was moderately but significantly shorter in type 1 diabetes patients.

The library was prepared using the immunoSEQ multiplex PCR assay. The entire amount of isolated RNA was reverse transcribed using the High Capacity cDNA Reverse Transcription Kit, so the sequenced TCRB transcripts were expressed ones. This is the immuneACCESS table as TCRdb keeps it, with only in-frame sequences that have V and J called. A part of the clones is gone; compared with another copy, unresolved V genes explain less than half, and the rest is unexplained. In all, the sample holds 300,000 or so clones, and about 13% of those were seen once. The biggest ten clones account for 0.015% to 0.02% of the sample. What was sequenced was naive CD4+ T cells from blood. The sample's cell subset or site label, in plain terms: true naive CD4+ T cells. The receptors were gathered from a man aged 25-45 years with type 1 diabetes.

The sample holds a few counts of this clone. The V and J genes are TRBV5-1 and TRBJ2-1, with TRBD2 matching over 12 bases. Germline-derived CDR1 and CDR2 are SGHRS and YFSETQ. This CDR3 region has 15 residues. V gave up 4 bases and J gave up 8 bases; unmatched junction bases: 7. The CDR3 loop is CASSRLAGESDEQFF. The CDR3 coding sequence is TGCGCCAGCAGCCGACTAGCGGGAGAAAGCGATGAGCAGTTCTTC.

This clone was seen a handful of times. The chain links TRBV7-3 to TRBJ2-7, with 9 bases identical to TRBD1. Germline CDR1 and CDR2: SGHTA and FQGTGA. The CDR3 covers 15 residues. The V gene end was trimmed by 5 bases and the J gene end by 7 bases; junction bases not matched to a gene: 12. In nucleotides, the CDR3 is TGTGCCAGCAGCAAGCAGGCGGGACAGGGTAGTGAGCAGTACTTC. It is translated as CASSKQAGQGSEQYF.

The table lists this clone with a few counts. The chain has TRBV6-6 and TRBJ1-5, with D hard to call. The CDR3 contains 12 residues. Trimming shortened V by 4 bases and J by 3 bases, and 4 bases separated the two germline ends. CDR1 is MNHNY, CDR2 SVGAGI, per germline (reference sequence). CDR3 nucleotide sequence: TGTGCCAGCAGTTCCCTCAATCAGCCCCAGCATTTT. It specifies CASSSLNQPQHF.

This clone was seen more than once but under ten times. The rearrangement links TRBV6-1 to TRBJ2-7, with D unresolved. Germline-derived CDR1 and CDR2 are MNHNS and SASEGT. Trimming left V 10 bases short and J 0 bases short, with 13 bases between. The CDR3 length is 13 residues. The CDR3 DNA reads as TGTGCCACTGCGACGACTTACTCCTACGAGCAGTACTTC. Protein: CATATTYSYEQYF.

V is TRBV18 and J is TRBJ1-2; D remains ambiguous. The V gene's germline CDR1 is KGHSH and CDR2 LQKENI. V lost 0 bases to trimming and J lost 8 bases, with 13 bases between them. The CDR3 has 14 residues. The CDR3 bases are TGTGCCAGCTCACCACCGAACGGGATGGGCGGCTACACCTTC. Translated: CASSPPNGMGGYTF.

The rearrangement uses TRBV4-3 and TRBJ2-1; 12 positions agree with TRBD2. Trimming took 0 bases from V and 6 from J; bases not matched to a gene: 15. CDR3 length: 20 amino acids. Germline CDR1 is LGHNA and CDR2 is YSLEER. The CDR3 sequence is CASSQDSGSGGLAGSNEQFF. The CDR3 DNA reads as TGCGCCAGCAGCCAAGATTCGGGGTCGGGTGGACTAGCGGGGAGCAATGAGCAGTTCTTC.

V and J are TRBV28 and TRBJ2-1; TRBD2 agrees at 11 bases. Unmatched junction bases numbered 10, after V lost 5 bases and J lost 10 bases. The CDR3 extends over 15 amino acids. Germline CDR1 is MDHEN and CDR2 is SYDVKM. CDR3 region: CASSVLAGGPPEQFF. CDR3 coding DNA: TGTGCCAGCAGTGTGCTAGCGGGAGGTCCCCCGGAGCAGTTCTTC.

This clone has only a few counts. CDR3 nucleotide sequence: TGTGCCAGCAGCTTAGGAGCACGGGATCCCTCCTACGAGCAGTACTTC. Residues: CASSLGARDPSYEQYF. The chain links TRBV7-9 to TRBJ2-7; a possible D gene is TRBD2 (5 bases). Trimming took 1 base from V and 0 from J, leaving 13 bases between them. The germline CDR1 and CDR2 sequences are SEHNR and FQNEAQ (reference sequence). This CDR3 spans 16 amino acids.

The chain is built from TRBV7-3 and TRBJ2-7, with D unresolved. V shed 5 bases and J shed 0 bases, with 8 bases lying between them. This CDR3 region has 13 residues. Germline-derived CDR1 and CDR2 are SGHTA and FQGTGA. In DNA form, the CDR3 reads TGTGCCAGCAGCCTATATCACTCCTACGAGCAGTACTTC. It is translated as CASSLYHSYEQYF.

This chain joins TRBV28 and TRBJ2-3; the match to TRBD2 covers 8 bases. CDR1 is MDHEN, CDR2 SYDVKM, per germline. The length of the CDR3 is 16 residues. Trimming cost V 8 bases and J 5 bases; bases outside gene matches: 15. The CDR3 sequence: CASPRGRAGALDTQYF. Written as DNA, the CDR3 is TGTGCCAGCCCTCGGGGGCGAGCGGGAGCGTTAGATACGCAGTATTTT.

The chain carries TRBV28 and TRBJ2-7; 7 bases align to TRBD2. J gave up 5 bases and V 4 bases, and 8 bases lay outside the gene matches. Looked up from germline, CDR1 is MDHEN and CDR2 is SYDVKM. The CDR3 totals 14 residues. The CDR3 loop is CASSSGGSIHEQYF. For the CDR3, the DNA is TGTGCCAGCAGTTCCGGCGGGAGTATTCACGAGCAGTACTTC.

The chain's CDR3 is CASSYTSGRFDEQYF. CDR3 nucleotides: TGTGCCAGCAGTTACACGTCAGGGCGATTCGACGAGCAGTACTTC. The genes are TRBV6-6 and TRBJ2-7; maybe TRBD1 (5 bases). The V end was cut by 2 bases, the J end by 5 bases, with 16 bases between. The CDR3 is 15 residues long. Germline assignment: CDR1 MNHNY and CDR2 SVGAGI (reference sequence).

V and J are TRBV7-3 and TRBJ2-1; TRBD2 matches at 9 bases. The CDR3 is made up of 18 amino acids. Germline loops: CDR1 SGHTA, CDR2 FQGTGA. V trimming: 1 base; J trimming: 5 bases; junction bases outside the gene matches: 12. The CDR3 protein is CASSLIAGVPAGDNEQFF. The DNA of the CDR3 is TGTGCCAGCAGCTTAATAGCGGGAGTGCCAGCGGGGGACAATGAGCAGTTCTTC. The entire variable domain, with the rest obtained from reference TRBV7-3 and TRBJ2-1, is as follows: GAGVSQTPSNKVTEKGKYVELRCDPISGHTALYWYRQSLGQGPEFLIYFQGTGAADDSGLPNDRFFAVRPEGSVSTLKIQRTERGDSAVYLCASSLIAGVPAGDNEQFFGPGTRLTVL.

CDR3 sequence: CASSPRDKETQYF. CDR3 DNA: TGTGCCAGCAGCCCGCGAGATAAAGAGACCCAGTACTTC. The V gene is TRBV7-9, the J gene TRBJ2-5; D is unresolved. The CDR3 is made up of 13 amino acids. CDR1 and CDR2 (germline): SEHNR, FQNEAQ (reference sequence). Between the trimmed V and J ends, which lost 5 bases and 3 bases, there was a span of 10 bases.

This clone was seen only a few times. V and J are TRBV5-1 and TRBJ2-7; TRBD1 agrees at 7 bases. V lost 0 bases to trimming and J lost 2 bases; unmatched junction nucleotides: 2. The CDR3 extends over 14 amino acids. CDR1 is SGHRS, CDR2 YFSETQ, per germline. The CDR3 bases are TGCGCCAGCAGCTTGGTTCAGGGGGCCTACGAGCAGTACTTC. Residues: CASSLVQGAYEQYF.

The chain employs TRBV5-4 and TRBJ2-5; possible D gene TRBD1, 6 bases. V was clipped by 3 bases and J by 4 bases, with 10 bases between them. Germline V lookup: CDR1 SGHNT, CDR2 YYREEE (reference sequence). The CDR3 extends over 13 amino acids. The CDR3 sequence is CASSSGQSETQYF. The CDR3 DNA sequence: TGTGCCAGCAGCTCCGGACAGTCAGAGACCCAGTACTTC.

The rearrangement uses TRBV9 and TRBJ2-5, with D perhaps TRBD1 (5 bases). V was pared by 4 bases and J by 5 bases, with 12 bases between. Germline V gene sequence: CDR1 SGDLS, CDR2 YYNGEE. This CDR3 has 13 amino acids. The CDR3 region has the DNA TGTGCCAGCAGCCCCCAGGGTATGGAGACCCAGTACTTC. Amino acid sequence: CASSPQGMETQYF.

In regard to this clone: Other DNA sequences within the sample encode an identical CDR3. The DNA for the CDR3 is TGTGCCAGCAGCTTCCGCGGCTACGAGCAGTACTTC. It translates to CASSFRGYEQYF. This chain connects TRBV7-9 to TRBJ2-7; no reliable D call. This CDR3 comprises 12 residues. V lost 3 bases and J 3 bases, leaving 6 bases between the germline ends. From germline, CDR1 is SEHNR and CDR2 FQNEAQ (reference sequence).

There are a few counts of this clone. V gene TRBV27 combines with J gene TRBJ2-7; tentatively, D is TRBD2 (7 bases). The CDR3 spans 14 residues. Looked up from germline, CDR1 is MNHEY and CDR2 is SMNVEV (reference sequence). V dropped 3 bases and J dropped 6 bases, with 15 bases sitting between them. CDR3 sequence (DNA): TGTGCCAGCAGTTTGAACAGGGAGGGAAGCGAGCAGTACTTC. Translation gives CASSLNREGSEQYF.

The chain has TRBV30 and TRBJ2-3; unclear D gene. V lost 6 bases and J lost 5, with 15 bases in between. This CDR3 spans 13 amino acids. The V gene's germline CDR1 is GTSNPN and CDR2 SVGIG (reference sequence). The CDR3: CACSPAAIDTQYF. The CDR3 DNA reads as TGTGCCTGTAGCCCCGCGGCAATAGATACGCAGTATTTT.

Only a few counts were recorded for this clone. The chain uses TRBV28 and TRBJ2-7, with 8 bases aligning to TRBD2. Germline CDR1 reads MDHEN; CDR2 reads SYDVKM. The ends lost 4 bases at V and 12 bases at J; junction bases unmatched: 14. The CDR3 is 14 residues long. The CDR3 spells CASSYPGTRRSLYF. CDR3 DNA: TGTGCCAGCAGTTACCCCGGGACTAGACGGTCTCTGTACTTC. Full variable domain (rest looked up from reference TRBV28 and TRBJ2-7): DVKVTQSSRYLVKRTGEKVFLECVQDMDHENMFWYRQDPGLGLRLIYFSYDVKMKEKGDIPEGYSVSREKKERFSLILESASTNQTSMYLCASSYPGTRRSLYFGPGTRLTVT.

This clone was seen a few times. This sequence joins TRBV5-4 and TRBJ2-7; the D is unclear. The germline V gene has CDR1 SGHNT and CDR2 YYREEE (reference sequence). This CDR3 comprises 11 residues. Trimming took off 4 bases at V and 3 bases at J, with 5 bases between the two ends. Written as DNA, the CDR3 is TGTGCCAGCAGCAACTACTACGAGCAGTACTTC. Protein sequence: CASSNYYEQYF.

The V and J genes are TRBV18 and TRBJ2-7; TRBD2 is a possible D gene (6 bases). In germline, CDR1 is KGHSH, CDR2 LQKENI. The CDR3 extends over 17 amino acids. The V end was cut by 0 bases, the J end by 0 bases, with 15 bases between. For the CDR3, the DNA is TGTGCCAGCTCACCACCAGGAGGGTTGCAATACTCCTACGAGCAGTACTTC. It codes for CASSPPGGLQYSYEQYF.

This clone was detected only a few times. V and J are TRBV7-6 and TRBJ2-2, with 7 bases identical to TRBD1. Germline trimming cut 0 bases from V and 6 bases from J; bases unmatched to any gene: 4. The CDR3 consists of 15 residues. In germline, CDR1 is SGHVS, CDR2 FNYEAQ. The CDR3 region is CASSLAATGPGELFF. CDR3 coding DNA: TGTGCCAGCAGCTTAGCGGCGACAGGGCCCGGGGAGCTGTTTTTT.

The sample holds a few counts of this clone. This sequence joins TRBV30 and TRBJ2-7; 8 bases fit TRBD1. The CDR3 sequence is 14 residues long. Germline loops: CDR1 GTSNPN, CDR2 SVGIG (reference sequence). The V and J ends lost 1 base and 3 bases, in that order; junction bases with no gene match: 5. CDR3 sequence: CAWSDTGTGYEQYF. CDR3 DNA sequence: TGTGCCTGGAGTGACACCGGGACAGGCTACGAGCAGTACTTC.

This clone was detected a few times. The rearrangement joins TRBV9 to TRBJ2-6; 8 positions agree with TRBD1. This CDR3 spans 15 amino acids. J gave up 4 bases and V 4 bases, and 4 bases lay outside the gene matches. Looked up from germline, CDR1 is SGDLS and CDR2 is YYNGEE. The CDR3 region is CASSSGQAGANVLTF. In nucleotides, the CDR3 is TGTGCCAGCAGCTCGGGACAGGCGGGGGCCAACGTCCTGACTTTC.

V gene TRBV7-2 combines with J gene TRBJ2-3, with D perhaps matching TRBD1 (6 bases). The CDR3 is made up of 14 amino acids. V lost 4 bases and J lost 4, with 12 bases in between. CDR1 and CDR2 from the germline V gene are SGHTA and FQGNSA. In DNA, the CDR3 is TGTGCCAGCAGCTCCTCTGGGGGCCCAGATACGCAGTATTTT. It translates to CASSSSGGPDTQYF.

This clone was counted a few times. The chain uses TRBV7-2 and TRBJ2-7; 9 bases align to TRBD2. Germline trimming cut 5 bases from V and 4 bases from J; bases unmatched to any gene: 12. CDR1 is SGHTA, CDR2 FQGNSA, per germline. CDR3 length equals 16 residues. The CDR3 spells CASSLLPAGGPYEQYF. The CDR3 DNA is TGTGCCAGCAGCCTCCTCCCCGCGGGAGGGCCGTACGAGCAGTACTTC.

This clone was observed a handful of times. The chain couples TRBV9 to TRBJ2-1; 15 nucleotides agree with TRBD2. Per germline, CDR1 SGDLS and CDR2 YYNGEE. The CDR3 sequence is 17 residues long. J lost 7 bases, V lost 3 bases, and 8 bases had no gene match. The CDR3 here is CASSAGTSGRFRNEQFF. In nucleotides, the CDR3 is TGTGCCAGCAGCGCCGGGACTAGCGGGAGGTTTAGGAATGAGCAGTTCTTC. Full variable domain (outside the CDR3, taken from reference TRBV9 and TRBJ2-1): DSGVTQTPKHLITATGQRVTLRCSPRSGDLSVYWYQQSLDQGLQFLIQYYNGEERAKGNILERFSAQQFPDLHSELNLSSLELGDSALYFCASSAGTSGRFRNEQFFGPGTRLTVL.

The chain joins TRBV2 to TRBJ1-5, with 7 nucleotides matching TRBD1. CDR1 SNHLY and CDR2 FYNNEI come from the germline V gene. The CDR3 has 15 amino acids. The V segment lost 6 bases and the J segment 0 bases; nucleotides outside the gene matches: 5. The chain's CDR3 is CASRLGTASNQPQHF. CDR3 nucleotide sequence: TGTGCCAGCAGACTCGGGACAGCTAGCAATCAGCCCCAGCATTTT.